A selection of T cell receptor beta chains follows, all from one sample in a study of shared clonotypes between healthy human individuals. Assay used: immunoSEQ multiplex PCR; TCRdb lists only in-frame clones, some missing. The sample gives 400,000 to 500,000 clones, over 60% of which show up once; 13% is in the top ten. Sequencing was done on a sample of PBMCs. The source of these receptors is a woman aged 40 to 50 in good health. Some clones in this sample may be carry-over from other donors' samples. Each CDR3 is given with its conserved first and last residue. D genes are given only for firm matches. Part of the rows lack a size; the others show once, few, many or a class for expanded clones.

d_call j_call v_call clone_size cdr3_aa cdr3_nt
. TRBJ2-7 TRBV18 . CASSPSITGFSYEQYF TGTGCCAGCTCACCCTCTATTACAGGGTTTTCGTACGAGCAGTACTTC
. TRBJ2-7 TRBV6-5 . CASSPAAGSGYEQYF TGTGCCAGCAGCCCCGCGGCAGGGTCTGGCTACGAGCAGTACTTC
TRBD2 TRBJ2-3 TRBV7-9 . CASSQAQSAGGGDTQYF TGTGCCAGCAGCCAAGCCCAATCGGCGGGAGGGGGAGATACGCAGTATTTT
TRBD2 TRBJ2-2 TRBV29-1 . CSVAIAGGPAGELFF TGCAGCGTAGCTATAGCGGGAGGGCCTGCCGGGGAGCTGTTTTTT
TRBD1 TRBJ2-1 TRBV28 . CASATTGGLFGEQFF TGTGCCAGCGCTACTACAGGGGGGCTTTTTGGTGAGCAGTTCTTC
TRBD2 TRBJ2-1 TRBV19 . CASGSTSGRVNEQFF TGTGCCAGTGGGTCGACTAGCGGGAGGGTTAATGAGCAGTTCTTC
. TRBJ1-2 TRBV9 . CASSNLGGNGYTF TGTGCCAGCAGCAATCTGGGGGGTAATGGCTACACCTTC
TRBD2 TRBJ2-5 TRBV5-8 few CASSYLAGGNQETQYF TGTGCCAGCAGCTATTTAGCGGGAGGGAACCAAGAGACCCAGTACTTC
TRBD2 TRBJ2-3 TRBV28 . CASSLSGVTSTDTQYF TGTGCCAGCAGTTTAAGCGGGGTCACTAGCACAGATACGCAGTATTTT
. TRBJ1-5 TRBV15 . CATSRDRSSRGDQPQHF TGTGCCACCAGCAGAGATCGGTCTTCTAGGGGGGATCAGCCCCAGCATTTT
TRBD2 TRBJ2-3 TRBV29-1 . CSVRGRATDTQYF TGCAGCGTTCGTGGGAGGGCCACAGATACGCAGTATTTT
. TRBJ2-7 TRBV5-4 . CASSLGGLNEQYF TGTGCCAGCAGCTTGGGGGGGCTCAACGAGCAGTACTTC
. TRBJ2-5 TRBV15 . CATSIYRIVQTQYF TGTGCCACCAGCATCTACAGGATTGTTCAGACCCAGTACTTC
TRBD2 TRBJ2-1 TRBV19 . CASSRSRTSGDNEQFF TGTGCCAGTAGTAGATCCCGGACTAGCGGAGACAATGAGCAGTTCTTC
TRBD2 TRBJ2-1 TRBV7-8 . CASSTRLAGHLYNEQFF TGTGCCAGCAGCACCCGACTAGCGGGGCACCTTTACAATGAGCAGTTCTTC
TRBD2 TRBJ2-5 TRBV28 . CASRRGGSQTQYF TGTGCCAGCAGACGGGGCGGGAGTCAGACCCAGTACTTC
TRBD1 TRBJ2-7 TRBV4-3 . CASSQAYRGIGEQYF TGCGCCAGCAGCCAAGCCTACAGGGGAATAGGCGAGCAGTACTTC
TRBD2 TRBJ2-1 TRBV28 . CASSLSLAGAQNNEQFF TGTGCCAGCAGTTTATCTCTAGCGGGAGCACAGAACAATGAGCAGTTCTTC
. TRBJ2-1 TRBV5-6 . CASSLGSRYNEQFF TGTGCCAGCAGCTTGGGCAGCCGCTACAATGAGCAGTTCTTC
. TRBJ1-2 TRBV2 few CASTGVPGSQNGYTF TGTGCCAGCACCGGGGTTCCAGGGAGTCAAAATGGCTACACCTTC
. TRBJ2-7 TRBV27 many CASSLAQGLAHEQYF TGTGCCAGCAGTTTAGCCCAGGGACTTGCCCACGAGCAGTACTTC
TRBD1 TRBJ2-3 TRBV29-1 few CSVEMPGQGTDTQYF TGCAGCGTTGAAATGCCGGGACAGGGCACAGATACGCAGTATTTT
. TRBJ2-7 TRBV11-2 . CASSLATRGNSYEQYF TGTGCCAGCAGCTTAGCGACTAGGGGAAACTCCTACGAGCAGTACTTC
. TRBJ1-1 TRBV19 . CASRTPGTEAFF TGTGCCAGTAGGACCCCGGGGACTGAAGCTTTCTTT
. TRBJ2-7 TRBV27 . CASSLGLAAEQYF TGTGCCAGCAGTTTAGGTCTAGCTGCTGAGCAGTACTTC
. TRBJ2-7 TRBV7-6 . CASSLAPVSEQYF TGTGCCAGCAGCTTAGCGCCGGTTTCCGAGCAGTACTTC
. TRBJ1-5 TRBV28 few CASSSYRVGSNQPQHF TGTGCCAGCAGTTCATACAGGGTAGGAAGCAATCAGCCCCAGCATTTT
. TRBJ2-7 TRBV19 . CASSPHIGGRGSYEQYF TGTGCCAGTAGCCCCCATATAGGAGGGAGAGGCTCCTACGAGCAGTACTTC
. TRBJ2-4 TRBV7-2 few CASSPPPEWIKNIQYF TGTGCCAGCAGCCCCCCGCCGGAATGGATCAAAAACATTCAGTACTTC
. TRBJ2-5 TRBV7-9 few CASSSGLRGETQYF TGTGCCAGCAGCTCGGGACTGCGGGGAGAGACCCAGTACTTC
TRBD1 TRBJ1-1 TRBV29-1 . CSTWTGGHTEAFF TGCAGCACCTGGACAGGGGGCCACACTGAAGCTTTCTTT
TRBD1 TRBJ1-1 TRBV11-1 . CASSLARQGLNTEAFF TGTGCCAGCAGCTTAGCCAGACAGGGGCTGAACACTGAAGCTTTCTTT
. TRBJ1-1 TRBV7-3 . CASSLTGMNTEAFF TGTGCCAGCAGCTTAACCGGGATGAACACTGAAGCTTTCTTT
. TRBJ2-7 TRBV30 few CAWSETEGEQYF TGTGCCTGGAGCGAGACCGAGGGGGAGCAGTACTTC
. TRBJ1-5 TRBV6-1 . CASSEYRISNQPQHF TGTGCCAGCAGTGAATACAGGATTAGCAATCAGCCCCAGCATTTT
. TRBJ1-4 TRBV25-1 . CASSERLGLEKLFF TGTGCCAGCAGTGAAAGGCTGGGTTTGGAAAAACTGTTTTTT
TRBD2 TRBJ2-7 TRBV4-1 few CASSQVASGRPRTNYEQYF TGCGCCAGCAGCCAAGTGGCTAGCGGGAGGCCCAGAACGAACTACGAGCAGTACTTC
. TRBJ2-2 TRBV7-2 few CASSLGAGNTGELFF TGTGCCAGCAGCCTCGGGGCAGGGAACACCGGGGAGCTGTTTTTT
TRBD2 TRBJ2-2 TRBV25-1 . CASSATSGRASGAGELFF TGTGCCAGCAGTGCGACTAGCGGGAGGGCTTCAGGGGCCGGGGAGCTGTTTTTT
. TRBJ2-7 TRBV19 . CASSIGYEQYF TGTGCCAGTAGTATCGGGTACGAGCAGTACTTC
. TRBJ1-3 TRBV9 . CASSQRRGQDTIYF TGTGCCAGCAGCCAGCGCCGCGGGCAGGACACCATATATTTT
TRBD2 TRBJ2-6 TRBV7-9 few CAISGPNSGANVLAF TGTGCCATTAGCGGGCCCAACTCTGGGGCCAACGTCCTGGCTTTC
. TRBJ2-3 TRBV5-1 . CASSWADLGTDTQYF TGCGCCAGCAGCTGGGCTGACCTGGGAACAGATACGCAGTATTTT
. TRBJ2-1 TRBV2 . CATPHRVGAYNEQFF TGTGCCACCCCACACAGGGTAGGTGCTTACAATGAGCAGTTCTTC
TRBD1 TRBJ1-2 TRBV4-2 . CASSQEQGAGYGYTF TGTGCCAGCAGCCAGGAACAGGGGGCGGGCTATGGCTACACCTTC
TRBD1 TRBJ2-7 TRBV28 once CASSLFTGGNEQYF TGTGCCAGCAGTTTATTTACAGGGGGAAACGAGCAGTACTTC
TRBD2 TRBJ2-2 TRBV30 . CAWRGLAGAGELFF TGTGCCTGGAGGGGACTAGCGGGAGCCGGGGAGCTGTTTTTT